This T cell receptor beta chain is drawn from a study of T cells in Graves' hyperthyroidism and ophthalmopathy. This clonotype appeared many times. The CDR3 totals 17 residues. Trimming shortened V by 5 bases and J by 6 bases, and 23 bases separated the two germline ends. TCR beta CDR3 regions were amplified from RNA. First-round RT-PCR of the TCR CDR3 relied on the HTBI primer set. TCRdb processed the multiplex PCR reads anew with MiXCR; each CDR3 protein has one entry. This table holds 550,000 to 800,000 distinct CDR3 sequences, roughly 15% found once. Source material: blood. V and J are TRBV12-3 or TRBV12-4 and TRBJ2-1; tentatively, D is TRBD1 (6 bases). This clonotype was obtained from a man aged 18-30 years with Graves' hyperthyroidism. In DNA, the CDR3 is TGTGCCAGCAGTCCCCATCCCTCCACAGGGCCCGGCAATGAGCAGTTCTTC. This gives the protein CASSPHPSTGPGNEQFF.